This TCR beta chain emerged from a study of human T cells and chemical hapten exposure. Study-level information: Epicutaneous patch tests delivered 0.01% DPC to the upper back, with evaluation at 6 days. Enrolled patients were predominantly female and had alopecia areata, totalis or universalis.

What the library attached to individual cDNA molecules were unique molecular identifiers. TCRdb reanalysed the RACE reads using MiXCR and keeps one entry per CDR3 protein. This sample has over 150,000 distinct CDR3 sequences, with about 30% found just once. Time point described: patch test 3, about 24 weeks after DPC sensitization. Treatment defined: therapeutic diphenylcyclopropenone sensitization with weekly scalp DPC. This CDR3 is built from 15 residues. Germline-derived CDR1 and CDR2 are SGDLS and YYNGEE. V was clipped by 0 bases and J by 1 base, with 11 bases between them. This chain connects TRBV9 to TRBJ2-7; weak D call: TRBD2 (6 bases). Sequencing used whole blood, obtained in connection with sensitization to the hapten diphenylcyclopropenone (DPC). The TCR comes from a woman in her late teens or twenties with alopecia areata. Some clones in this sample may be carry-over from other donors' samples. The CDR3 sequence: CASSVEEAGSYEQYF. In nucleotides, the CDR3 is TGTGCCAGCAGCGTAGAAGAAGCGGGTTCCTACGAGCAGTACTTC.